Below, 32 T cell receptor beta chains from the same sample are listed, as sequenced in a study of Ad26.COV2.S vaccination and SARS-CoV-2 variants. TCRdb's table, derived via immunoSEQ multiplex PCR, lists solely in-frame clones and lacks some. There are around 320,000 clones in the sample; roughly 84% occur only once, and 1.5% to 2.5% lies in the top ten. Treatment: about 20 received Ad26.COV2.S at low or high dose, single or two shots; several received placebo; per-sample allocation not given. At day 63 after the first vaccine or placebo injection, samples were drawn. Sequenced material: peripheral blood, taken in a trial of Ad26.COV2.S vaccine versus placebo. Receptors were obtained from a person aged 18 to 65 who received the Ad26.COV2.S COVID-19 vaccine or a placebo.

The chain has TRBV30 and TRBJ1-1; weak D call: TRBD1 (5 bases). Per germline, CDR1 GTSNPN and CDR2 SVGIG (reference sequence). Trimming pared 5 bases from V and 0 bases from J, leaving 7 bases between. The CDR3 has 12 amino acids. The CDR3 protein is CAWRQMNTEAFF. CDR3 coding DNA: TGTGCCTGGCGACAGATGAACACTGAAGCTTTCTTT.

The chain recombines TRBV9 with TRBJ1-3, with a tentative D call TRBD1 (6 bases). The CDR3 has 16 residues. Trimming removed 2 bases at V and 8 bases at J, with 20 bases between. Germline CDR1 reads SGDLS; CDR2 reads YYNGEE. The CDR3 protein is CASSVGQFSQRDTIYF. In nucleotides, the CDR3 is TGTGCCAGCAGCGTTGGACAGTTTTCCCAGAGGGACACCATATATTTT. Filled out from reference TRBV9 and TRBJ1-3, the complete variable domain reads DSGVTQTPKHLITATGQRVTLRCSPRSGDLSVYWYQQSLDQGLQFLIQYYNGEERAKGNILERFSAQQFPDLHSELNLSSLELGDSALYFCASSVGQFSQRDTIYFGEGSWLTVV.

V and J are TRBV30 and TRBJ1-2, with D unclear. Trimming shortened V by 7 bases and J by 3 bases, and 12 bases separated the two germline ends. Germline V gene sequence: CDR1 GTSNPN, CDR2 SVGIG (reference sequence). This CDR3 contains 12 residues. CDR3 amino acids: CAYQEYYYGYTF. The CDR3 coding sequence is TGTGCCTATCAGGAATACTACTATGGCTACACCTTC.

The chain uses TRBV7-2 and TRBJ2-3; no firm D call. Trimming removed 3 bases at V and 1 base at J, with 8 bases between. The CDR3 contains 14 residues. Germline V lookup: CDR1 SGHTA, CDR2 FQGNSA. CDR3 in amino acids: CASSLNQRTDTQYF. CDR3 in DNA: TGTGCCAGCAGCTTGAACCAGCGCACAGATACGCAGTATTTT.

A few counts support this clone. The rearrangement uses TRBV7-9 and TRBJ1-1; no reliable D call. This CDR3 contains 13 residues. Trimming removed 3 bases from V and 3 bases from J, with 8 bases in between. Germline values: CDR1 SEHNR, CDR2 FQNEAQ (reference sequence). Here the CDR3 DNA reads TGTGCCAGCAGCTTTGCCCGGGACACTGAAGCTTTCTTT. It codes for CASSFARDTEAFF.

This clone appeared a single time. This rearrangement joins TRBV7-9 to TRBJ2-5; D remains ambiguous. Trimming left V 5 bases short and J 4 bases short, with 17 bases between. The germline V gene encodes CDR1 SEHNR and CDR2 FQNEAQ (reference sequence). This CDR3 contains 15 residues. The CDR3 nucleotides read TGTGCCAGCAGCCGAAACTTAGGTGTGGCAGAGACCCAGTACTTC. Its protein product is CASSRNLGVAETQYF.

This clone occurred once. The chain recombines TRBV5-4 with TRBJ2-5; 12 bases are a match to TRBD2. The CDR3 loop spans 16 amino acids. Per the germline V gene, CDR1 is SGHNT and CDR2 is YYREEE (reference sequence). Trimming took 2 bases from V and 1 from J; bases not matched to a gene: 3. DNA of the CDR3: TGTGCCAGCAGCTTAACTAGCGGGGGGCCCCAAGAGACCCAGTACTTC. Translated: CASSLTSGGPQETQYF. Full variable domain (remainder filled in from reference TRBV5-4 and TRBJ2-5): ETGVTQSPTHLIKTRGQQVTLRCSSQSGHNTVSWYQQALGQGPQFIFQYYREEENGRGNFPPRFSGLQFPNYSSELNVNALELDDSALYLCASSLTSGGPQETQYFGPGTRLLVL.

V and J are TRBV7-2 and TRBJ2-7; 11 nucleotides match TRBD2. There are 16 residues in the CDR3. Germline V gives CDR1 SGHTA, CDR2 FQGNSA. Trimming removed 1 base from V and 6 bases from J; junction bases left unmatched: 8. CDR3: CASSLVLAGAGGEQYF. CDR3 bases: TGTGCCAGCAGCTTAGTACTAGCGGGGGCGGGAGGCGAGCAGTACTTC. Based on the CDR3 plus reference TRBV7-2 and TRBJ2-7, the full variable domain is GAGVSQSPSNKVTEKGKDVELRCDPISGHTALYWYRQSLGQGLEFLIYFQGNSAPDKSGLPSDRFSAERTGGSVSTLTIQRTQQEDSAVYLCASSLVLAGAGGEQYFGPGTRLTVT.

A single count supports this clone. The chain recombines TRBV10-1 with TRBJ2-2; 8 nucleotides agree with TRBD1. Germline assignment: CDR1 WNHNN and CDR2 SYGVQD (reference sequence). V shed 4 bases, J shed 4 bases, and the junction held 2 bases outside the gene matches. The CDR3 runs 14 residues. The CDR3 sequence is CASSGTGGTGELFF. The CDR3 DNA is TGCGCCAGCAGTGGAACAGGGGGCACCGGGGAGCTGTTTTTT.

The chain's CDR3 is CASSQERGETQYF. The CDR3 DNA is TGCGCCAGCAGCCAAGAAAGGGGGGAGACCCAGTACTTC. The V and J genes are TRBV4-3 and TRBJ2-5, with a tentative D call TRBD1 (6 bases). Trimming left V 0 bases short and J 5 bases short, with 7 bases between. Germline CDR1 and CDR2: LGHNA and YSLEER. The CDR3 runs to 13 residues.

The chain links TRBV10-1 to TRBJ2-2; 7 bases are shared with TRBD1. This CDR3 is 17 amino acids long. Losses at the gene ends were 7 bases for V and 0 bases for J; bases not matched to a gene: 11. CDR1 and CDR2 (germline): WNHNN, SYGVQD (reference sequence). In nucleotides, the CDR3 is TGCGCCAGCATAATATTAAGGGGGACAGCGAACACCGGGGAGCTGTTTTTT. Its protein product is CASIILRGTANTGELFF.

This CDR3 is CASSYSVGGSNQPQHF. CDR3 nucleotides: TGTGCCAGCAGTTACTCGGTGGGGGGTTCAAATCAGCCCCAGCATTTT. V gene TRBV6-2 or TRBV6-3 combines with J gene TRBJ1-5; possible D gene TRBD1, 5 bases. Deletions cut 0 bases from V and 4 bases from J, with 13 bases between. From germline, CDR1 is MNHEY and CDR2 SVGEGT. CDR3 length: 16 amino acids.

The CDR3 reads CASSLPTGGYNEQFF. CDR3 nucleotide sequence: TGTGCCAGCAGCTTACCCACAGGGGGCTACAATGAGCAGTTCTTC. J is TRBJ2-1 and V is TRBV7-9; 8 nucleotides line up with TRBD1. The ends lost 2 bases at V and 3 bases at J; junction bases unmatched: 3. Per germline, CDR1 SEHNR and CDR2 FQNEAQ (reference sequence). The CDR3 spans 15 residues.

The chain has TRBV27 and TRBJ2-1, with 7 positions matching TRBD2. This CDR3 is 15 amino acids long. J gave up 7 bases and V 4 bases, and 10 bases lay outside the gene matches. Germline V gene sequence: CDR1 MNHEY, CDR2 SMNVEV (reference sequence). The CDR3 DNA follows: TGTGCCAGCAGTTCGCCACTAGCGAGGATTAATGAGCAGTTCTTC. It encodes CASSSPLARINEQFF.

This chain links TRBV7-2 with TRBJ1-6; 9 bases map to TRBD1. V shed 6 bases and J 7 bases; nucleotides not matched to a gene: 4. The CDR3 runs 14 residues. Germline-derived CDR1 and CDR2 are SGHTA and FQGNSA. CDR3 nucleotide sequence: TGTGCCAGCAGTAGGGACAGGGCCAATTCACCCCTCCACTTT. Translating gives CASSRDRANSPLHF.

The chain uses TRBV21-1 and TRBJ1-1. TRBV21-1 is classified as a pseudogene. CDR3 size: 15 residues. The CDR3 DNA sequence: TGTGCCAGCAGCAAAGGGGGTACTTGGTACACTGAAGCTTTCTTT. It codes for CASSKGGTWYTEAFF.

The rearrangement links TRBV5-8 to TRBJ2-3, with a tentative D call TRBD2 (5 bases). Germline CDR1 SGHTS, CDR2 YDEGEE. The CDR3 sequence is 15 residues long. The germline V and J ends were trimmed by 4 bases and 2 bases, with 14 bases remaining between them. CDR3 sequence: CASSALLGDTDTQYF. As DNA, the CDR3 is TGTGCCAGCAGCGCATTACTAGGCGACACAGATACGCAGTATTTT.

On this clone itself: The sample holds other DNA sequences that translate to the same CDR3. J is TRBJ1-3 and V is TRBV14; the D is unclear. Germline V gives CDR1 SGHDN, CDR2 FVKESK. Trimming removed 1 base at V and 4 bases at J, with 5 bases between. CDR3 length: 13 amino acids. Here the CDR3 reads CASSQVRGNTIYF. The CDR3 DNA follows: TGTGCCAGCAGCCAAGTGAGGGGAAACACCATATATTTT.

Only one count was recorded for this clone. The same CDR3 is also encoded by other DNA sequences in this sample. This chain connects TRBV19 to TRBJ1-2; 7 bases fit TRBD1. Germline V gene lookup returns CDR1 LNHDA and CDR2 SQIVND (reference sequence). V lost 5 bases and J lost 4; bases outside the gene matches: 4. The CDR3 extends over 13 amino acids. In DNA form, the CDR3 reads TGTGCCAGTAGTCCCGACAGGGCCTATGGCTACACCTTC. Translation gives CASSPDRAYGYTF.

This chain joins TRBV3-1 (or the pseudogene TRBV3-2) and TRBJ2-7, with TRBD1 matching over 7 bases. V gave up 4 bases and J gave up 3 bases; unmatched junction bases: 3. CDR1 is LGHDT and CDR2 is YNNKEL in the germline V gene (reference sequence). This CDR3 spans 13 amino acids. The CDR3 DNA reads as TGTGCCAGCAGCCCCGGGACAGTCTACGAGCAGTACTTC. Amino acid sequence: CASSPGTVYEQYF.

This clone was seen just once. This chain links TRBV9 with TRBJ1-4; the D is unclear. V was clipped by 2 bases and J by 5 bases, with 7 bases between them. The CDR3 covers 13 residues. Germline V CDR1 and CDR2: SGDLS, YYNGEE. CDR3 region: CASSVSGNEKLFF. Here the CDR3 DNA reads TGTGCCAGCAGCGTTAGCGGGAATGAAAAACTGTTTTTT.

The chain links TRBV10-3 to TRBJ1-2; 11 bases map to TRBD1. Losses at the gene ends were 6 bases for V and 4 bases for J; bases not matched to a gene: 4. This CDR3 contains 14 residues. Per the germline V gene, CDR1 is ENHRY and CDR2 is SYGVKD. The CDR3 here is CAISGQGAGYGYTF. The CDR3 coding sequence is TGTGCCATCAGCGGACAGGGGGCTGGCTATGGCTACACCTTC.

In DNA, the CDR3 is TGTGCCAGCAGTGACCTAAATGCAGGGTTGGCGACTAACTATGGCTACACCTTC. Amino acid sequence: CASSDLNAGLATNYGYTF. The rearrangement links TRBV6-1 to TRBJ1-2; a possible D gene is TRBD1 (5 bases). V dropped 3 bases and J dropped 0 bases, with 20 bases sitting between them. The CDR3 totals 18 residues. Germline V lookup: CDR1 MNHNS, CDR2 SASEGT.

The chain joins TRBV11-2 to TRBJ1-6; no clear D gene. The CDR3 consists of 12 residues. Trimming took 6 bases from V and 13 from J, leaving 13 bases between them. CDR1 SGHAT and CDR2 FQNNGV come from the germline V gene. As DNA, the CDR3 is TGTGCCAGCAGTCACAATGAGCCGCCCCTCCACTTT. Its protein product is CASSHNEPPLHF. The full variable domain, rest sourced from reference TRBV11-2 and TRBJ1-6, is EAGVAQSPRYKIIEKRQSVAFWCNPISGHATLYWYQQILGQGPKLLIQFQNNGVVDDSQLPKDRFSAERLKGVDSTLKIQPAKLEDSAVYLCASSHNEPPLHFGNGTRLTVT.

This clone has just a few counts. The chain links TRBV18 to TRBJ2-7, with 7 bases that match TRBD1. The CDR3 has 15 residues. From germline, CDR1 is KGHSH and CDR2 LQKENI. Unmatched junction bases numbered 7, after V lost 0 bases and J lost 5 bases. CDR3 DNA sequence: TGTGCCAGCTCACCACCGGGACAGTCGTCTCACGAGCAGTACTTC. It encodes CASSPPGQSSHEQYF.

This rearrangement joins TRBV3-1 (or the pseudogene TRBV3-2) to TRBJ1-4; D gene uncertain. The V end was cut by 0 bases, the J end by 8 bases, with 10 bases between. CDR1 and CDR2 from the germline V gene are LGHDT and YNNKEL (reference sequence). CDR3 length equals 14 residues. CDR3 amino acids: CASSQEYGEEKLFF. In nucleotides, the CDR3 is TGTGCCAGCAGCCAAGAATACGGAGAGGAAAAACTGTTTTTT.

CDR3 protein: CASSARPLAGVTGELFF. The CDR3 DNA follows: TGTGCCAGCAGCGCTAGGCCATTAGCGGGGGTCACCGGGGAGCTGTTTTTT. This chain uses TRBV7-6 with TRBJ2-2, with 9 bases identical to TRBD2. Trimming cost V 5 bases and J 4 bases; bases outside gene matches: 11. The CDR3 is 17 residues long. Per germline, CDR1 SGHVS and CDR2 FNYEAQ.

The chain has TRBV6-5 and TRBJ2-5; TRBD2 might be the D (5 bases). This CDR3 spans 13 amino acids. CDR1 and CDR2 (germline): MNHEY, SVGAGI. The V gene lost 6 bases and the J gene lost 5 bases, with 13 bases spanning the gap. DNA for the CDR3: TGTGCCAGCAGCCAAAGGGAGAGGGAGACCCAGTACTTC. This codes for CASSQRERETQYF.

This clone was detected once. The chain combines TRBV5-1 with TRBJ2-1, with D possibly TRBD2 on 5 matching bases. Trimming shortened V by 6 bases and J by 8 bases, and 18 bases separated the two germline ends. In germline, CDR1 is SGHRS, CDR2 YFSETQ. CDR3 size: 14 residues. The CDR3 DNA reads TGCGCCAGCACACGAGGAGGCGATGGGGATGAGCAGTTCTTC. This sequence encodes CASTRGGDGDEQFF.

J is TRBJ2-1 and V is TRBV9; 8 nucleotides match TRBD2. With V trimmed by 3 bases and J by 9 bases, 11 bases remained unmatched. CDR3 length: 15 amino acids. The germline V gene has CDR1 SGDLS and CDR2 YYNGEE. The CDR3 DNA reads TGTGCCAGCAGCGGCGGGGGGCTAGCGGAAGGTGAGCAGTTCTTC. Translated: CASSGGGLAEGEQFF.

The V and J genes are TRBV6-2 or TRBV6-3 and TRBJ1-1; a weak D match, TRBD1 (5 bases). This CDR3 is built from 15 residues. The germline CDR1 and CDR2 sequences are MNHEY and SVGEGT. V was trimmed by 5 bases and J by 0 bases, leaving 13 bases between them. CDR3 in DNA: TGTGCCAGCAGTGAGCCCGGACACCTGAACACTGAAGCTTTCTTT. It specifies CASSEPGHLNTEAFF.

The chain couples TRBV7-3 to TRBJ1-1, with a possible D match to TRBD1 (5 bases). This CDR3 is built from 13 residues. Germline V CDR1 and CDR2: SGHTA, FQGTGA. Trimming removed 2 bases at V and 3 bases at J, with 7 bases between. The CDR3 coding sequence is TGTGCCAGCAGCTTACGGGGGGACACTGAAGCTTTCTTT. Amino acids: CASSLRGDTEAFF.